This TCR beta chain was sequenced in a study of cytomegalovirus exposure and HLA in healthy donors (dated by TCRdb to between 2016 and 2019). In the study overall: An earlier analysis of several hundred of the donors reported more than 250 Gb of sequence data and 120 million or so unique TCR beta sequences from roughly 200 million T cells. The study combined high-throughput TCR immunosequencing, statistical association of individual TCRs with disease status, and machine learning to predict cytomegalovirus infection status. Both class I and class II loci were covered by HLA typing, at four-digit resolution. To decide whether each TCR beta V gene segment behaved as functional or pseudogenic, an earlier analysis of nearly 600 of the donors relied on high-throughput TCR beta sequencing. Genome-wide SNP genotypes for about 60% of the roughly 700 donors were used in a later genetic analysis, which treated that subset as a discovery cohort. The number of donors typed differed by locus, with roughly 629-640 for A, B, C, DRB1 and DQB1, about 500 for DQA1, 600 to 610 for DPA1, and some 440 for DPB1. A separate validation cohort of 90 to 150 different subjects was used in addition to the approximately 700-subject first cohort. About 330 gigabases of sequencing data and around 80 million unique TCR sequences made up an early release that covered over 550 HLA-typed donors. The study aimed to test whether cataloging public T cell receptors could reveal signatures of past pathogen exposure. Of the 300 to 400 genotyped donors, 65% to 90% fell in the genetic ancestry cluster associated with self-reported Caucasian donors. All discovery cohort repertoires had been generated using a single sequencing platform. In a later analysis, previously published TCR beta repertoires from 600 to 850 donors were re-analyzed and high-resolution HLA genotyping was added so that TCR occurrence patterns could be studied. Donor age, sex, ethnicity and CMV serostatus were compiled alongside the repertoire data. The later analysis used no new phenotypic data to find candidate immune exposures, relying instead on TCR beta sequences and their occurrence across donors. The T cell repertoires of 666 subjects were profiled by immunosequencing and related to cytomegalovirus serostatus. Among over 350 genotyped donors of the cohort, an average of approximately 240,000 unique TCR beta nucleotide sequences were sequenced per donor, around a sixth of them non-productive. Roughly 5 DR-DQ haplotypes were handled as single units for association and clustering because linkage in the cohort was strong. Findings and caveats that apply to the study as a whole: In a later analysis, TCR association rates were found to vary across HLA loci, with the most associated TCRs seen for DRB1 alleles and the fewest for HLA-C alleles. Several of the top co-occurrence clusters appeared to be linked to parvovirus B19, influenza, CMV and Epstein-Barr virus, according to a later analysis. In a later analysis, HLA-associated TCR beta chains were found to be more clonally expanded and to have lower generation probabilities than equally common non-associated chains. According to a later genetic analysis, donors in an Asian-associated ancestry cluster had fewer N-insertions in productive TCRs than the roughly 670-donor mean. In the study, around 160 TCR beta chains were listed as associated with cytomegalovirus. A further reported finding was that TCR beta sequences accurately predicted the HLA-A and HLA-B alleles for most subjects in the first cohort. Three of the identified cytomegalovirus-associated TCR beta chains were confirmed in vitro to be specific for cytomegalovirus antigens. Specific HLA alleles were associated with roughly 16,000 TCR beta sequences at a false discovery rate of 0.05 in a later analysis. The classifier was reported to diagnose cytomegalovirus status with high specificity and sensitivity in both the original cohort and the validation cohort. Presence/absence analyses assumed roughly uniform sequencing depth across donors, an assumption that may not hold. An earlier analysis of some 560 of the donors showed that most TCR beta V segments appeared in productive rearrangements either about 87% or about 30% of the time, which broadly matched IMGT annotations. A group of highly shared sequence variants was considered likely to be a technical artifact of the sequencing pipeline. It was suggested by the authors that the approach could potentially be generalized to other disease states and immunological phenotypes. HLA typing was unavailable for some donors at each locus, so association tests used only the typed subset. When HLA alleles, especially DR and DQ, strongly co-occurred, attributing TCR associations to individual alleles was difficult. Across donors, most TCR sequences were observed very rarely, whereas some public TCRs were present in many individuals. This cohort had only TCR beta chains sequenced, and the lack of alpha or paired-chain data limited which features could be detected. Correlated functional status among segregating V segments might be attributable to linkage disequilibrium, but an unknown experimental factor could not be ruled out. Because counts were too low, about 15 rarely observed V segments, including chromosome 9 orphons, were left out of the earlier analysis of 587 of the donors. In a later analysis, most CMV-associated TCR beta chains were found to appear HLA-restricted, with HLA associations seemingly driven largely by CMV exposure. An association between a missense DCLRE1C variant and V-gene and J-gene trimming of TCR beta chains was found in a later genetic analysis and replicated in an independent cohort. Some IMGT-functional V segments, including TRBV6-2 and TRBV6-3, could not be distinguished by the 87-base-pair reads and were therefore excluded. For the cohort, immune exposure information was limited to CMV serostatus.

The cohort was made up of 500 to 850 healthy bone marrow donors. Cohort members were all nominally healthy when sampled, although unrecorded immune exposures were likely present. The donor tested CMV seronegative, placing the donor among the 300 to 450 seronegative members of the cohort. Each donor provided a peripheral blood sample, and peripheral blood mononuclear cells were used for TCR beta sequencing. Genomic DNA extraction from the blood cell samples was performed with the Qiagen DNeasy Blood Extraction Kit. Library construction relied on the immunoSEQ multiplex PCR assay. A mixture of 60 forward primers for TCR Vbeta segments and 13 reverse primers for TCR Jbeta segments was used in the multiplex PCR. A multiplex PCR assay on genomic DNA amplified the CDR3 region of rearranged TCR beta genes. On the Illumina HiSeq System, the amplified TCR beta libraries were sequenced as 87-base-pair reads. In the source study's methods: A later analysis tallied roughly 80 million unique TCR beta chains across the 610 or so repertoires, and approximately 9.9 million of those chains were shared by two or more donors. A nearest-neighbor algorithm error-corrected the raw reads and collapsed the reads into unique sequences, merging closely related sequences to remove PCR and sequencing errors. Alignment of CDR3 sequences to IMGT reference sequences was used to assign V, D and J gene segments. Each retained sequence needed at least a six-nucleotide match to both a V gene segment and a J gene segment. Rearrangements were called productive when the CDR3 lacked stop codons and stayed in frame with V and J; all others were non-productive. CDR3 was defined according to IMGT convention as the region running from the second conserved V-encoded cysteine to the conserved J-encoded phenylalanine. In an earlier analysis of approximately 500 of the donors, sequences lacking an unambiguous match to a single V gene segment were excluded. An earlier analysis of 500 to 700 of the donors classified V segments as functional when productive rearrangements were above 56.7% and as segregating when the standard deviation between donors was above 5%. A statistical classification framework was developed to diagnose cytomegalovirus status using the catalog of TCR beta chain sequences. V and J gene assignment, in a later analysis, came from comparing TCR nucleotide sequences with IMGT/GENE-DB human TR gene sequences. A later analysis assigned CDR3 sequences and most-parsimonious VDJ recombination scenarios with the TCRdist pipeline. In a later analysis, each TCR beta chain was defined by its CDR3 amino acid sequence together with its V-gene family, and reads without a unique V-gene family were excluded. In a later analysis, some 600 highly shared, low-generation-probability nucleotide sequences were removed to address suspected cross-contamination and a sequencing artifact. For each public chain, a later analysis derived a clonal expansion index from normalized ranks of inferred template counts within each repertoire. Generation probabilities in a later analysis came from a VDJ recombination model fitted to out-of-frame rearrangements, and those results were checked against IGoR. Hypergeometric tests were used in a later analysis to score TCR-TCR, TCR-HLA and TCR-CMV co-occurrence, with a repertoire-size bias correction applied to the TCR pairs. False discovery rates were estimated in a later analysis by permuting HLA or CMV assignments 20 times. In a later analysis, co-occurring TCRs were grouped using DBSCAN, with TCRdist sequence similarity added in when clustering inside HLA-allele-positive subsets. Repertoires with fewer than 30,000 or more than 120,000 public chains were left out of co-occurrence clustering, as were several repertoires with anomalous nucleotide sharing. As stored in TCRdb, this immuneACCESS dataset retains in-frame rearrangements with V and J assigned. A fraction of the clones does not appear; measured against another copy, unresolved V genes explain less than half of the discrepancy, and the remainder lacks a known reason. From that table come the V and J calls and clone size; the DNA was used to work out D and trimming. A total of fewer than 200,000 clones appear in this sample, around four fifths of them only once. The ten most abundant clones make up 1.3% of the sample.

A distance of 5 bases separates the germline ends of V and J, which lose 5 bases and 3 bases respectively. The CDR3, cysteine through phenylalanine, is 11 amino acids long. Only the CDR3 part of the read is kept: 33 bases, read in frame from the first base. Based on the germline V gene (reference sequence), the CDR1 and CDR2 sequences are SGHNT and YYREEE. About this clone itself: Its cognate antigen has yet to be identified. The input lacks base qualities; no much larger clone sits a single base away.

Sequencing was carried out using PBMCs. The rearrangement joined TRBV5-4 to TRBJ1-1; the D gene lacks a confident call. The source of this sequence is a woman aged 45-60 years in good health and CMV-seronegative. The CDR3 loop reads CASRSYTEAFF. Here is the DNA: TGTGCCAGCAGATCCTACACTGAAGCTTTCTTT.